The 9 T cell receptor beta chains in this list originate from one sample, sequenced in a study of blood T cell repertoires in COVID-19. Method: immunoSEQ multiplex PCR; TCRdb's copy keeps in-frame clones and lacks some. This table has over 45,000 clones, about nine tenths appearing once. What was sequenced was peripheral blood. The receptors here all came from a human donor in a cohort sampled during active COVID-19.

V and J are TRBV5-1 and TRBJ2-1, with D perhaps TRBD1 (5 bases). Per germline, CDR1 SGHRS and CDR2 YFSETQ. The CDR3 loop spans 16 amino acids. With 0 bases removed from V and 7 bases from J, the gap between germline ends came to 17 bases. The CDR3 bases are TGCGCCAGCAGCTTGGGAAGGGGATATATCATGAATGAGCAGTTCTTC. Its translation is CASSLGRGYIMNEQFF.

This clone was counted a single time. The gene calls are TRBV6-5 and TRBJ1-1; D is undetermined. The germline V gene encodes CDR1 MNHEY and CDR2 SVGAGI. V lost 8 bases and J 2 bases, leaving 12 bases between the germline ends. There are 13 residues in the CDR3. Here the CDR3 reads CASCREGNTEAFF. Written as DNA, the CDR3 is TGTGCCAGCTGTCGGGAAGGAAACACTGAAGCTTTCTTT.

The gene calls are TRBV4-1 and TRBJ2-1; no clear D gene. Trimming cost V 8 bases and J 7 bases, with 27 bases left between them. Germline loops: CDR1 MGHRA, CDR2 YSYEKL. The CDR3 extends over 17 amino acids. CDR3 in amino acids: CASRSDVPTILFNEQFF. The CDR3 nucleotides read TGCGCCAGCCGGAGTGACGTTCCCACCATCTTATTTAATGAGCAGTTCTTC.

This chain connects TRBV5-1 to TRBJ1-3; TRBD1 might be the D (5 bases). Trimming cost V 0 bases and J 4 bases, with 14 bases left between them. Germline V lookup: CDR1 SGHRS, CDR2 YFSETQ. CDR3 length equals 16 residues. CDR3 in amino acids: CASSLETGVLGNTIYF. The CDR3 DNA is TGCGCCAGCAGCTTGGAAACAGGCGTTTTAGGAAACACCATATATTTT.

This clone has a single count. The V gene is TRBV30, the J gene TRBJ1-1; TRBD1 matches at 7 bases. Germline CDR1 reads GTSNPN; CDR2 reads SVGIG (reference sequence). The CDR3 contains 12 residues. Germline trimming cut 5 bases from V and 0 bases from J; bases unmatched to any gene: 0. CDR3 region: CAWDRVNTEAFF. CDR3 bases: TGTGCCTGGGACAGGGTGAACACTGAAGCTTTCTTT.

The genes are TRBV7-8 and TRBJ2-2, with D possibly matching TRBD2 (6 bases). The V gene's germline CDR1 is SGHVS and CDR2 FQNEAQ. The V and J ends lost 10 bases and 1 base respectively, with 19 bases between them. This CDR3 has 16 residues. The CDR3 DNA is TGTGCCACTACTTCTAGCAGGCGGGAGAACACCGGGGAGCTGTTTTTT. Translated, it gives CATTSSRRENTGELFF.

The V gene is TRBV7-9, the J gene TRBJ2-5; 9 positions agree with TRBD2. The ends lost 3 bases at V and 2 bases at J; junction bases unmatched: 7. Germline values: CDR1 SEHNR, CDR2 FQNEAQ (reference sequence). The CDR3 spans 16 residues. This chain's CDR3 is CASSLWAGGPQETQYF. The CDR3, as DNA: TGTGCCAGCAGCTTGTGGGCGGGAGGGCCACAAGAGACCCAGTACTTC.

The chain is built from TRBV10-1 and TRBJ2-3; 8 bases fit TRBD2. Germline lookup yields CDR1 WNHNN and CDR2 SYGVQD (reference sequence). The CDR3 totals 17 residues. The trim removed 8 bases at V and 4 bases at J, leaving 17 bases unmatched. In nucleotides, the CDR3 is TGCGCCAGCTCTGGAGGTCCCGGGAGGGGTAGTGCAGATACGCAGTATTTT. As protein: CASSGGPGRGSADTQYF.

This rearrangement joins TRBV5-1 to TRBJ2-3, with TRBD2 matching 9 bases. This CDR3 is 16 amino acids long. CDR1 is SGHRS, CDR2 YFSETQ, per germline. The junction had 9 bases not matched to a gene; V was cut back by 6 bases and J by 1 base. The CDR3 sequence is CASIAGATTGTDTQYF. The CDR3 DNA reads TGCGCCAGCATAGCGGGGGCCACCACTGGCACAGATACGCAGTATTTT.